The 29 T cell receptor beta chains below come from one sample, sequenced in a study of Graves' ophthalmopathy and Graves' hyperthyroidism (dated by TCRdb to the late 2010s). The instrument given in TCRdb is Illumina HiSeq 2000. For repertoire sequencing, the TCR beta CDR3 regions were amplified from RNA transcripts. The first round was an RT-PCR using HTBI primers with the Qiagen OneStep RT-PCR kit, and this first round was followed by a second-round multiplex PCR, then size selection and purification. TCRdb reran the public reads through fastp at Q25 and MiXCR, keeping productive beta chains. Each entry is one CDR3 protein sequence, shown with its most common DNA and genes. Recorded for this sample are about 340,000 distinct CDR3 sequences; roughly 15% of them occurred a single time. Roughly an eighth of the sample is taken by the ten largest. Specimen: peripheral blood. Receptors originate from an adult man with Graves' ophthalmopathy.

This clonotype was counted many times. The chain joins TRBV11-2 to TRBJ2-5, with D maybe TRBD1 (7 bases). Deletions cut 0 bases from V and 4 bases from J, with 18 bases between. The CDR3 covers 17 residues. The germline CDR1 and CDR2 sequences are SGHAT and FQNNGV. The CDR3 DNA reads TGTGCCAGCAGCTTAGATATGGGGGGACAGAGGGCAGAGACCCAGTACTTC. Encoded protein: CASSLDMGGQRAETQYF.

This clonotype was picked up a small number of times. The chain has TRBV28 and TRBJ1-5; weak D call: TRBD1 (6 bases). V dropped 5 bases and J dropped 0 bases, with 14 bases sitting between them. This CDR3 comprises 16 residues. Germline assignment: CDR1 MDHEN and CDR2 SYDVKM. This CDR3 reads CASSILQGVSNQPQHF. The CDR3 coding sequence is TGTGCCAGCAGTATATTACAGGGCGTTAGCAATCAGCCCCAGCATTTT.

V usage is TRBV24-1 and J usage is TRBJ1-1; 7 bases line up with TRBD1. This CDR3 has 13 amino acids. Germline loops: CDR1 KGHDR, CDR2 SFDVKD. V shed 7 bases, J shed 0 bases, and the junction held 1 base outside the gene matches. CDR3 protein: CATRGQLNTEAFF. The DNA for the CDR3 is TGTGCCACCAGGGGACAGCTGAACACTGAAGCTTTCTTT.

The chain carries TRBV5-1 and TRBJ1-1; D call uncertain. There are 14 residues in the CDR3. V lost 1 base to trimming and J lost 0 bases, with 7 bases between them. Germline lookup yields CDR1 SGHRS and CDR2 YFSETQ. The CDR3 sequence is CASSLQSVNTEAFF. In DNA, the CDR3 is TGCGCCAGCAGCTTGCAATCAGTGAACACTGAAGCTTTCTTT.

V gene TRBV12-3 or TRBV12-4 combines with J gene TRBJ1-2; D is unresolved. V was pared by 3 bases and J by 4 bases, with 9 bases between. The CDR3 sequence is 13 residues long. The CDR3 DNA reads as TGTGCCAGCAGTTTCAGTCAGACCTATGGCTACACCTTC. Its translation: CASSFSQTYGYTF.

This clonotype showed up many times. The genes are TRBV20-1 and TRBJ1-5; D not certain. Trimming stripped 6 bases from V and 0 bases from J, with 9 bases between. The CDR3 consists of 13 residues. Germline assignment: CDR1 DFQATT and CDR2 SNEGSKA (reference sequence). The CDR3 coding sequence is TGCAGTGCGAGTCGTAATAGCAATCAGCCCCAGCATTTT. As protein: CSASRNSNQPQHF.

This clonotype was seen at least ten times. The CDR3 loop is CASSYSGQGSYEQYF. The CDR3 region has the DNA TGTGCCAGCAGTTACTCCGGACAGGGATCCTACGAGCAGTACTTC. This chain links TRBV6-5 with TRBJ2-7, with TRBD1 identical over 8 bases. This CDR3 is built from 15 residues. The V and J ends lost 0 bases and 1 base, in that order; junction bases with no gene match: 2. Germline V gene lookup returns CDR1 MNHEY and CDR2 SVGAGI.

The sample holds many counts of this clonotype. The chain is built from TRBV11-1 and TRBJ1-1; D is uncertain. This CDR3 spans 12 amino acids. The V end lost 3 bases, the J end lost 6 bases, and 8 bases lay between the germline ends. Germline values: CDR1 SGHAT, CDR2 FQDESV (reference sequence). This chain's CDR3 is CASSFKVSEAFF. The DNA of the CDR3 is TGTGCCAGCAGCTTCAAGGTCTCTGAAGCTTTCTTT.

This clonotype occurred many times. The chain couples TRBV6-1 to TRBJ1-6; D gene ambiguous. Germline-derived CDR1 and CDR2 are MNHNS and SASEGT. CDR3 length equals 14 residues. Between the trimmed V and J ends, which lost 5 bases and 4 bases, there was a span of 9 bases. CDR3 in amino acids: CASSTNSYNSPLHF. The CDR3 nucleotides are TGTGCCAGCAGTACCAACAGTTATAATTCACCCCTCCACTTT.

Ten or more counts support this clonotype. The chain joins TRBV7-8 to TRBJ1-6, with D possibly being TRBD1 (6 bases). The CDR3 spans 13 residues. Germline V lookup: CDR1 SGHVS, CDR2 FQNEAQ. V lost 5 bases and J 10 bases, leaving 12 bases between the germline ends. This CDR3 is CASSGSRGSPLHF. The CDR3 DNA sequence: TGTGCCAGCAGCGGATCCAGGGGATCACCCCTCCACTTT.

This clonotype occurred many times. V is TRBV5-1 and J is TRBJ2-5; weak D call: TRBD1 (5 bases). CDR1 and CDR2 from the germline V gene are SGHRS and YFSETQ. V lost 0 bases and J lost 7, with 10 bases in between. CDR3 length: 13 residues. The CDR3 coding sequence is TGCGCCAGCAGCTTGGGATCCCAGGGGACCCAGTACTTC. This codes for CASSLGSQGTQYF.

This clonotype was counted between two and nine times. The chain has TRBV2 and TRBJ1-5, with D perhaps matching TRBD1 (6 bases). The CDR3 has 19 residues. Trimming took off 4 bases at V and 0 bases at J, with 22 bases between the two ends. The germline V gene has CDR1 SNHLY and CDR2 FYNNEI. The CDR3 loop is CASSAPSGGSFYSNQPQHF. For the CDR3, the DNA is TGTGCCAGCAGTGCGCCCTCGGGGGGCTCCTTCTATAGCAATCAGCCCCAGCATTTT.

This clonotype appeared many times. The chain is built from TRBV12-3 or TRBV12-4 and TRBJ1-5; 10 positions match TRBD1. CDR3 length: 14 amino acids. Losses at the gene ends were 6 bases for V and 6 bases for J; bases not matched to a gene: 5. The CDR3 region is CASSRTGGRQPQHF. DNA for the CDR3: TGTGCCAGCAGCCGGACAGGGGGTCGTCAGCCCCAGCATTTT.

This clonotype was detected only a few times. The V gene is TRBV12-3 or TRBV12-4, the J gene TRBJ2-7; a weak D match, TRBD1 (6 bases). The length of the CDR3 is 13 residues. V lost 8 bases and J lost 2, with 13 bases in between. This CDR3 reads CASSDSSTYEQYF. The CDR3 DNA is TGTGCCAGCTCGGACAGCAGCACCTACGAGCAGTACTTC.

This clonotype was recorded many times. The V call is TRBV6-2 or TRBV6-3, the J call TRBJ2-7; maybe TRBD2 (5 bases). Germline V gives CDR1 MNHEY, CDR2 SVGEGT. This CDR3 region has 14 residues. V was shortened by 6 bases and J by 2 bases, with 14 bases between the two germline ends. CDR3 DNA: TGTGCCAGCAGCGAGACTACCGAGACCTACGAGCAGTACTTC. It specifies CASSETTETYEQYF.

The table lists this clonotype with many counts. V gene TRBV6-5 combines with J gene TRBJ1-2, with a tentative D call TRBD1 (5 bases). The germline CDR1 and CDR2 sequences are MNHEY and SVGAGI. V was cut by 6 bases and J by 8 bases, with 19 bases left in between. CDR3 length equals 14 residues. CDR3 bases: TGTGCCAGCAGCCCCGCTGCAGGGCTAAGAGGCTACACCTTC. It yields the protein CASSPAAGLRGYTF.

The chain joins TRBV29-1 to TRBJ2-5, with 9 bases matching TRBD1. This CDR3 is built from 12 residues. CDR1 and CDR2 from the germline V gene are SQVTM and ANQGSEA. V was pared by 6 bases and J by 6 bases, with 5 bases of the junction left unmatched. CDR3 amino acids: CSVEQGAQTQYF. In DNA, the CDR3 is TGCAGCGTGGAACAGGGGGCGCAGACCCAGTACTTC.

This clonotype was seen ten or more times. The chain recombines TRBV2 with TRBJ1-1; maybe TRBD1 (6 bases). This CDR3 has 14 residues. V shed 6 bases and J shed 1 base, with 12 bases lying between them. Germline lookup yields CDR1 SNHLY and CDR2 FYNNEI. The CDR3 reads CASREQGWNTEAFF. DNA of the CDR3: TGTGCCAGCAGGGAACAGGGTTGGAACACTGAAGCTTTCTTT.

The chain joins TRBV4-1 to TRBJ2-5; D is ambiguous. This CDR3 has 14 residues. V was pared by 2 bases and J by 7 bases, with 14 bases between. The germline V gene has CDR1 MGHRA and CDR2 YSYEKL. The CDR3 sequence is CASSQNGRLGTQYF. The CDR3 DNA follows: TGCGCCAGCAGCCAAAACGGGCGGCTGGGGACCCAGTACTTC.

This clonotype was detected ten times or more. The chain carries TRBV4-3 and TRBJ2-5; 8 bases align to TRBD2. Trimming cost V 0 bases and J 7 bases; bases outside gene matches: 7. This CDR3 is built from 15 residues. Germline loops: CDR1 LGHNA, CDR2 YSLEER. The CDR3 bases are TGCGCCAGCAGCCAAGATCTTGGTAGCGGGGCGACCCAGTACTTC. Protein: CASSQDLGSGATQYF.

This clonotype was counted between two and nine times. The chain uses TRBV18 and TRBJ2-2; TRBD2 agrees at 8 bases. V shed 2 bases, J shed 2 bases, and the junction held 4 bases outside the gene matches. Germline V lookup: CDR1 KGHSH, CDR2 LQKENI. The CDR3 consists of 16 residues. The CDR3 sequence is CASSPDSGGNTGELFF. CDR3 nucleotide sequence: TGTGCCAGCTCACCAGACAGCGGGGGTAACACCGGGGAGCTGTTTTTT.

This clonotype was recorded at least ten times. V usage is TRBV20-1 and J usage is TRBJ1-2, with D possibly matching TRBD1 (6 bases). V lost 0 bases, J lost 3 bases, and 11 bases lay in between. From germline, CDR1 is DFQATT and CDR2 SNEGSKA (reference sequence). The CDR3 sequence is 14 residues long. CDR3 region: CSAREIGGDYGYTF. DNA for the CDR3: TGCAGTGCTAGAGAAATTGGGGGCGACTATGGCTACACCTTC.

This clonotype was detected once. One end of the junction fails to match germline, which may point to a read error. This chain connects TRBV11-2 to TRBJ2-7, with TRBD1 matching over 7 bases. The germline CDR1 and CDR2 sequences are SGHAT and FQNNGV. The CDR3 covers 12 residues. The CDR3 reads CAGSPTGVEQYF. Written as DNA, the CDR3 is TGTGCCGGCAGCCCCACAGGGGTCGAGCAGTACTTC.

This clonotype was counted ten times or more. The genes are TRBV20-1 and TRBJ1-2; 8 bases map to TRBD1. Per germline, CDR1 DFQATT and CDR2 SNEGSKA (reference sequence). J was trimmed by 0 bases and V by 6 bases; bases with no gene match: 6. This CDR3 is built from 14 residues. The CDR3 loop reads CSAGDRRTNYGYTF. CDR3 DNA: TGCAGTGCCGGGGACAGGAGGACTAACTATGGCTACACCTTC.

The table lists this clonotype with many counts. CDR3 in amino acids: CASTTEAQGNSPLHF. For the CDR3, the DNA is TGTGCCAGTACCACCGAGGCACAGGGTAATTCACCCCTCCACTTT. V and J are TRBV19 and TRBJ1-6, with D perhaps matching TRBD1 (6 bases). Per the germline V gene, CDR1 is LNHDA and CDR2 is SQIVND (reference sequence). The CDR3 sequence is 15 residues long. V was cut by 7 bases and J by 6 bases, with 16 bases left in between.

This clonotype was picked up many times. The V and J genes are TRBV6-5 and TRBJ2-7, with TRBD1 matching over 9 bases. Germline loops: CDR1 MNHEY, CDR2 SVGAGI. Trimming at V came to 4 bases and at J to 5 bases, leaving 9 bases not matched to a gene. This CDR3 has 15 residues. The CDR3 here is CASSFPGQGFNEQYF. In DNA, the CDR3 is TGTGCCAGCAGTTTTCCAGGACAGGGGTTCAACGAGCAGTACTTC.

This clonotype was detected many times. This CDR3 is CASSSRNRQALQQETQYF. The CDR3 nucleotides are TGTGCCAGCAGTAGCCGAAATCGACAGGCCCTCCAGCAGGAGACCCAGTACTTC. The V and J genes are TRBV27 and TRBJ2-5; a possible D gene is TRBD1 (6 bases). Trimming stripped 5 bases from V and 5 bases from J, with 27 bases between. Germline V gives CDR1 MNHEY, CDR2 SMNVEV (reference sequence). This CDR3 comprises 18 residues.

This clonotype was seen once. The chain links TRBV7-2 to TRBJ1-6, with D maybe TRBD1 (5 bases). The CDR3 consists of 17 residues. V lost 5 bases and J lost 10, with 24 bases in between. CDR1 SGHTA and CDR2 FQGNSA come from the germline V gene. In DNA, the CDR3 is TGTGCCAGCAGCCAACAACCCGGGACGGCGGGGAAATCACCCCTCCACTTT. This codes for CASSQQPGTAGKSPLHF. The full variable domain, completed using reference TRBV7-2 and TRBJ1-6, is GAGVSQSPSNKVTEKGKDVELRCDPISGHTALYWYRQSLGQGLEFLIYFQGNSAPDKSGLPSDRFSAERTGGSVSTLTIQRTQQEDSAVYLCASSQQPGTAGKSPLHFGNGTRLTVT.

The table lists this clonotype with many counts. This chain joins TRBV11-2 and TRBJ1-1, with D hard to call. Germline lookup yields CDR1 SGHAT and CDR2 FQNNGV. V shed 0 bases and J shed 0 bases, with 8 bases lying between them. CDR3 length: 15 amino acids. The chain's CDR3 is CASSLDRRLNTEAFF. The CDR3 DNA sequence: TGTGCCAGCAGCTTAGATCGGAGGTTGAACACTGAAGCTTTCTTT.